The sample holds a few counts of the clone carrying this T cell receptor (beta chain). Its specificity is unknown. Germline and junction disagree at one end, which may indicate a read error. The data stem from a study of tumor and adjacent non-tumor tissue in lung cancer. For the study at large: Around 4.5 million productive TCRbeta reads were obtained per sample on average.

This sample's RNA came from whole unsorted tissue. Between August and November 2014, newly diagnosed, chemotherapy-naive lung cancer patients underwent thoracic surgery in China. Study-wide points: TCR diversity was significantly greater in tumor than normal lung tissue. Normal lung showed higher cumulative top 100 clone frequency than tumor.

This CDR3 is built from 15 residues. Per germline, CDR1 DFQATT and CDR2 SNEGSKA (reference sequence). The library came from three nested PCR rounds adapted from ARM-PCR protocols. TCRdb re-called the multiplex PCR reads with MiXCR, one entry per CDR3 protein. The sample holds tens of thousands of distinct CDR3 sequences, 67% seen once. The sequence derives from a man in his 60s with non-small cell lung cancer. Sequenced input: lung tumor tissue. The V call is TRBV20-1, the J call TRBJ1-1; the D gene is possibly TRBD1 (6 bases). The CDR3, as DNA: TGTAGTACCAGAGATTGGCAGGGGACGAACACTGAAGCTTTCTTT. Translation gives CSTRDWQGTNTEAFF.